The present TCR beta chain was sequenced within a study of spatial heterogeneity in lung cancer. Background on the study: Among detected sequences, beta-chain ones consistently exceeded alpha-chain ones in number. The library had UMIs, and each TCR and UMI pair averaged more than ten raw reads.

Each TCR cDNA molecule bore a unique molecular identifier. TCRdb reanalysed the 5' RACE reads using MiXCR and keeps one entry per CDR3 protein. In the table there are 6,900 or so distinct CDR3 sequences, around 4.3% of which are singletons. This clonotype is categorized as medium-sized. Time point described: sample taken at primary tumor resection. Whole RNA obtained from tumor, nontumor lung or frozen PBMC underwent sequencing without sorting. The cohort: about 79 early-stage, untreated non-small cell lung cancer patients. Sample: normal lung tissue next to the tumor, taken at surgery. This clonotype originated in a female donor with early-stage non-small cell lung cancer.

CDR3: CASSSTSLDEQFF. The CDR3 DNA follows: TGTGCCAGCAGCTCGACTTCTCTCGATGAGCAGTTCTTC. This chain uses TRBV4-2 with TRBJ2-1; no reliable D call. V dropped 5 bases and J dropped 8 bases, with 13 bases sitting between them. The CDR3 is 13 residues long. From germline, CDR1 is LGHNA and CDR2 YNFKEQ.